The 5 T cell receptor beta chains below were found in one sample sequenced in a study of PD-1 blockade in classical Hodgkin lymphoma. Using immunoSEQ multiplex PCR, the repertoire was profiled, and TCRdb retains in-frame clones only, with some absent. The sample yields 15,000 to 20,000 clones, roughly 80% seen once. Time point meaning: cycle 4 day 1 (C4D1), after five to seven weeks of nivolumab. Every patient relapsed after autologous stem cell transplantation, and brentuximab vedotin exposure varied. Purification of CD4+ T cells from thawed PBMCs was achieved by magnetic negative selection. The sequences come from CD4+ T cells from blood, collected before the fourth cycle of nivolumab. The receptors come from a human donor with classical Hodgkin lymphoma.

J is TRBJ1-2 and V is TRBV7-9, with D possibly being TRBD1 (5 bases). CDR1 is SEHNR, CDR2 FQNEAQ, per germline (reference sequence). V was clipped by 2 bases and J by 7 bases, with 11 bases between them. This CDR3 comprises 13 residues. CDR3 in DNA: TGTGCCAGCAGCTTATCAGGGCATGGTGGCTACACCTTC. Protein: CASSLSGHGGYTF.

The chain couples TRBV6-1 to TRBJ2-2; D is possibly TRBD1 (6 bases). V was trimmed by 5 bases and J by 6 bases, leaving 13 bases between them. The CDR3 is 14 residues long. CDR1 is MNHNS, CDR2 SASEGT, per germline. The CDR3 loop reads CASSSAAGAGELFF. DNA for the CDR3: TGTGCCAGCAGTTCCGCGGCAGGGGCCGGGGAGCTGTTTTTT.

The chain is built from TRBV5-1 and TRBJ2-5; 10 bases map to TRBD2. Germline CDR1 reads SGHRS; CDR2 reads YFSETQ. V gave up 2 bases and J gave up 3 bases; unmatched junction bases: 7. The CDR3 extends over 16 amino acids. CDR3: CASSFPSGSMEETQYF. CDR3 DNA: TGCGCCAGCAGCTTTCCTAGCGGGAGTATGGAAGAGACCCAGTACTTC.

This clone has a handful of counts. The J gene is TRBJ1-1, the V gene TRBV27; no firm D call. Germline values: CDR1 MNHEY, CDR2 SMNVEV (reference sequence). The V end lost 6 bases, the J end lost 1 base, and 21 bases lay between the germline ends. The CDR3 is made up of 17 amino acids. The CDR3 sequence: CASSRRAGGPQNTEAFF. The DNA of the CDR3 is TGTGCCAGCAGCCGTCGGGCCGGAGGGCCCCAGAACACTGAAGCTTTCTTT.

CDR3 DNA sequence: TGTGCCAGCAGCCACCGGGACAGTACCTACAATGAGCAGTTCTTC. Amino acid sequence: CASSHRDSTYNEQFF. The rearrangement joins TRBV7-6 to TRBJ2-1; 7 positions match TRBD1. Germline CDR1 reads SGHVS; CDR2 reads FNYEAQ. Trimming at V came to 5 bases and at J to 2 bases, leaving 6 bases not matched to a gene. This CDR3 region has 15 residues.